This record covers a single T cell receptor beta chain. This clonotype was seen repeatedly, ten times or more. It has no known antigen specificity. No base quality information exists; no much larger clone differs at one position. The CDR3, from cysteine to phenylalanine, totals 16 residues. The CDR3 DNA has 48 bases and is translated from base 1. CDR1 and CDR2 are drawn from the germline V gene: MGHRA, YSYEKL. The junction carries 14 bases between V and J, which are trimmed by 1 base and 5 bases respectively. The data stem from a study of neurological immune-mediated disorders (dated 2019 in TCRdb). Regarding the research as a whole: Peripheral blood TCR-beta repertoires from HTLV-I-associated myelopathy (HAM/TSP) patients, multiple sclerosis patients and healthy controls were compared by UMI-based sequencing. Longitudinal samples, technical triplicates and paired sorted CD4+ and CD8+ T-cell subsets, alongside PBMC samples, were included among the roughly 96 TCR-beta libraries. The cohort included 68 subjects: some 14 with HAM/TSP, about 34 with multiple sclerosis, and roughly 20 healthy controls.

cDNA was synthesized by template-switch 5'RACE using a primer with a 10-nucleotide random unique molecular identifier that tagged each TCR transcript. Every sequencing run yielded over 200 million TCR-beta sequences covering 15-18 subjects. The RNeasy kit was used to extract total RNA. Using the KAPA Real-time Library Amplification kit, TCR-beta VDJ regions were amplified with primers for the TCR constant region and the 5'RACE anchor. A first PCR added sample indexes and Illumina adaptors, after which a second PCR increased the library yield. After purification with Ampure beads, the TCR product of roughly 650 bp was size-selected on a 2% E-gel SizeSelection system. Before pooling, libraries had their quality checked on a Bioanalyzer, their concentration measured with Qubit, and their quantity determined with the Kapa Library Quantification kit. An Illumina HiSeq 2500 sequenced the libraries paired-end 2 x 150 bp. To increase sequence diversity, roughly 24-31% phiX was spiked into each library pool. The paper's processing steps were these. Quality-filtered reads were processed with the UMI-based MiGEC pipeline, and over 85% of raw TCR sequences were removed by the MiGEC pipeline during error correction. VDJ genes were aligned to IMGT germline references, and clonotypes were defined by unique CDR3 amino acid sequence plus V-J genes. Clonal expansion, Shannon diversity and CDR3 relatedness (CalcPairwiseDistances, ClusterSamples) were evaluated with VDJtools, and phylogenetic trees were built with CLCbio workbench. Expanded clones were defined as having at least 8 unique UMIs, based on coefficient-of-variation modelling across technical triplicates. TCRdb reanalyzed the raw reads on its own, using fastp at Q25 for trimming and MiXCR for clone calling, and kept in-frame beta chains. Rows are unified per CDR3 protein, each entry keeping the most common DNA and genes. These V and J calls rely on TCRdb rather than the paper's analysis. Across this sample there are some 48,000 distinct CDR3 sequences, with 10% seen only once. In total, the top ten clones hold 21% of the sample.

Results the study describes overall, beyond this receptor: The highest TCR clonal expansion was observed in HAM/TSP patients, whereas the lowest was observed in MS patients, even when compared with healthy controls. Across subjects, expanded clones never shared an identical CDR3 amino acid sequence, which suggests that the TCR-beta repertoires in every group were private.

Libraries from unsorted PBMCs were made from 2 million PBMCs kept in RNAlater at -80 degrees C until RNA extraction. Peripheral blood was subjected to Ficoll-Hypaque density gradient centrifugation to isolate PBMCs, which were then cryopreserved in liquid nitrogen. The V and J genes are TRBV4-1 and TRBJ1-4; confidence is insufficient to name the D gene. This TCR was recovered from a woman between 35 and 50 years old with HTLV-1-associated myelopathy (HAM/TSP). What was sequenced was PBMCs. The CDR3: CASSQVGVGSNEKLFF. The DNA sequence is as follows: TGCGCCAGCAGCCAAGTTGGGGTCGGATCCAATGAAAAACTGTTTTTT.